The 7 T cell receptor beta chains below were found in one sample sequenced in a study of cytomegalovirus exposure and HLA in healthy donors. PCR employed 60 Vbeta and 13 Jbeta primers. TCRdb keeps only in-frame clones here, not all; method: immunoSEQ multiplex PCR. Of about 300,000 clones in the sample, roughly 89% are singletons; the top ten hold around 4%. Sequenced sample: PBMCs. These receptors all stem from a middle-aged man in good health and CMV-seropositive.

This chain connects TRBV9 to TRBJ2-5; 15 bases are a match to TRBD2. Trimming removed 3 bases from V and 5 bases from J; junction bases left unmatched: 5. The CDR3 contains 16 residues. The germline V gene encodes CDR1 SGDLS and CDR2 YYNGEE. The CDR3 region has the DNA TGTGCCAGCAGCGGCGGACTAGCGGGAGGGTTGGAGACCCAGTACTTC. Protein: CASSGGLAGGLETQYF.

The V gene is TRBV5-1, the J gene TRBJ2-3; tentatively, D is TRBD2 (5 bases). The CDR3 consists of 14 residues. Trimming stripped 3 bases from V and 0 bases from J, with 8 bases between. CDR1 is SGHRS and CDR2 is YFSETQ in the germline V gene. CDR3 residues: CASSYGDSTDTQYF. The DNA of the CDR3 is TGCGCCAGCAGCTACGGGGATAGCACAGATACGCAGTATTTT. Filled out from reference TRBV5-1 and TRBJ2-3, the complete variable domain reads KAGVTQTPRYLIKTRGQQVTLSCSPISGHRSVSWYQQTPGQGLQFLFEYFSETQRNKGNFPGRFSGRQFSNSRSEMNVSTLELGDSALYLCASSYGDSTDTQYFGPGTRLTVL.

The chain links TRBV5-6 to TRBJ2-4; 13 positions match TRBD2. The CDR3 runs 12 residues. CDR1 and CDR2 (germline): SGHDT, YYEEEE. The trim removed 4 bases at V and 14 bases at J, leaving 3 bases unmatched. The CDR3 region has the DNA TGTGCCAGCAGCCTGGGGACTAGCGGGAAGTACTTC. Its translation is CASSLGTSGKYF.

The chain has TRBV2 and TRBJ2-2; 9 bases are shared with TRBD2. The germline V gene encodes CDR1 SNHLY and CDR2 FYNNEI. V lost 5 bases to trimming and J lost 4 bases; unmatched junction nucleotides: 5. This CDR3 has 15 residues. In nucleotides, the CDR3 is TGTGCCAGCAGTCGCCGACTAGCGGTCACCGGGGAGCTGTTTTTT. The encoded protein is CASSRRLAVTGELFF.

The chain couples TRBV28 to TRBJ2-3, with TRBD2 matching over 12 bases. CDR1 is MDHEN and CDR2 is SYDVKM in the germline V gene. With V trimmed by 2 bases and J by 2 bases, 8 bases remained unmatched. The CDR3 spans 18 residues. In DNA, the CDR3 is TGTGCCAGCAGTTTACCGCTAGCGGGAGGGCACTTCACAGATACGCAGTATTTT. Amino acid sequence: CASSLPLAGGHFTDTQYF.

This clone came up once. The chain links TRBV4-1 to TRBJ1-4, with TRBD1 matching over 9 bases. V gave up 4 bases and J gave up 0 bases; unmatched junction bases: 3. This CDR3 contains 16 residues. The germline gives CDR1 MGHRA, CDR2 YSYEKL. The CDR3 DNA reads as TGCGCCAGCAGCCCGGGACAGGGAACAACTAATGAAAAACTGTTTTTT. Translation gives CASSPGQGTTNEKLFF.

A single count supports this clone. The chain has TRBV25-1 and TRBJ2-7; 7 bases fit TRBD1. CDR3 length: 18 amino acids. V shed 0 bases and J 3 bases; nucleotides not matched to a gene: 14. Germline CDR1 and CDR2: MGHDK and SYGVNS. The CDR3 protein is CASSEYLTQGTDVYEQYF. The CDR3 DNA reads as TGTGCCAGCAGTGAATACCTAACGCAGGGGACAGACGTCTACGAGCAGTACTTC.